These 2 T cell receptor beta chains were all obtained from the same sample, sequenced in a study of blood T cells in healthy people across ages (dated by TCRdb to about 2015). To prepare the library, 5' RACE was applied. These reads were obtained on an Illumina HiSeq 2500. A second PCR of roughly 7 to 11 cycles was performed with a sample-barcoded 5' primer and a J-beta primer mix. The public reads were reprocessed in TCRdb via fastp at Q25 and MiXCR, keeping in-frame beta chains. Rows are combined by CDR3 protein, so each entry shows the most common genes and DNA. The sample data list hundreds of thousands of distinct CDR3 sequences, and more than 40% of these were observed just once. The ten largest clones represent less than 25% of the sample. Sequenced input: blood. The receptors were gathered from a woman between 55 and 75 years old in good health.

The V and J genes are TRBV20-1 and TRBJ2-7, with 10 positions matching TRBD2. This CDR3 comprises 16 residues. V dropped 0 bases and J dropped 2; count of bases not matched to a gene: 7. From germline, CDR1 is DFQATT and CDR2 SNEGSKA (reference sequence). As DNA, the CDR3 is TGCAGTGCTAGAGAGACACCGGGACTAGCGCCCTACGAGCAGTACTTC. Translated, it gives CSARETPGLAPYEQYF.

This clonotype was detected only a few times. The chain couples TRBV7-2 to TRBJ2-7; 8 positions agree with TRBD1. Germline V gene data show CDR1 as SGHTA and CDR2 as FQGNSA. The CDR3 has 15 amino acids. Germline trimming cut 5 bases from V and 3 bases from J; bases unmatched to any gene: 9. The CDR3 spells CASSLDQGAYYEQYF. The CDR3 bases are TGTGCCAGCAGCCTGGATCAGGGGGCCTACTACGAGCAGTACTTC.